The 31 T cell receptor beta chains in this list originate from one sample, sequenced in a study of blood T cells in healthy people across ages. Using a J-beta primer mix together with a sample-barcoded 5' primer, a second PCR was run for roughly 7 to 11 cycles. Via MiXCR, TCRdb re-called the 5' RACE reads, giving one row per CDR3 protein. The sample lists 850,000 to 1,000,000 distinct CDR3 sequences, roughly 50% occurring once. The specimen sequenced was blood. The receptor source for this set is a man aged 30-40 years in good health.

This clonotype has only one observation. The CDR3 nucleotides are TGTGCCAGCAGCCAAGCAGTGGAGCAGTACTTC. Its translation is CASSQAVEQYF. This chain links TRBV16 with TRBJ2-4; no reliable D call. V was trimmed by 2 bases and J by 13 bases, leaving 9 bases between them. From germline, CDR1 is KGHSY and CDR2 FQNENV. The CDR3 sequence is 11 residues long.

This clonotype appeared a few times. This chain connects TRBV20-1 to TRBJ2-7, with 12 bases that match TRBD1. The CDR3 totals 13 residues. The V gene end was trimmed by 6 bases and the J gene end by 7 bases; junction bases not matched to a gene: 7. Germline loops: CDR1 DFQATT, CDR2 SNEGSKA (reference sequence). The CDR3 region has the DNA TGCAGTGCACGGGGACAGGGGGCTTGGGAGCAGTACTTC. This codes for CSARGQGAWEQYF.

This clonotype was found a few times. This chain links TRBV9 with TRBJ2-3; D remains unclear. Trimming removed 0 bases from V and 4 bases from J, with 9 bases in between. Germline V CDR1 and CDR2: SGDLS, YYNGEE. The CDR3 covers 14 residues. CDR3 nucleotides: TGTGCCAGCAGCGTAGACCAGAGCGCAGATACGCAGTATTTT. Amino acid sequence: CASSVDQSADTQYF. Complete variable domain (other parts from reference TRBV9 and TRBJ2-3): DSGVTQTPKHLITATGQRVTLRCSPRSGDLSVYWYQQSLDQGLQFLIQYYNGEERAKGNILERFSAQQFPDLHSELNLSSLELGDSALYFCASSVDQSADTQYFGPGTRLTVL.

CDR3 nucleotides: TGTGCCAGCAGTTATCCGGGGGCCTACAATGAGCAGTTCTTC. This sequence encodes CASSYPGAYNEQFF. This chain uses TRBV12-3 or TRBV12-4 with TRBJ2-1, with a possible D match to TRBD2 (6 bases). The CDR3 is 14 amino acids. The V and J ends lost 4 bases and 2 bases respectively, with 9 bases between them.

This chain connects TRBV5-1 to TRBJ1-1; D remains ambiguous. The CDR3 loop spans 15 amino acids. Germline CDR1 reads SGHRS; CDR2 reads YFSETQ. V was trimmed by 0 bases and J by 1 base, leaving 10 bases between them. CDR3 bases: TGCGCCAGCAGCTTGGGTGAGGGCCCGAACACTGAAGCTTTCTTT. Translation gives CASSLGEGPNTEAFF.

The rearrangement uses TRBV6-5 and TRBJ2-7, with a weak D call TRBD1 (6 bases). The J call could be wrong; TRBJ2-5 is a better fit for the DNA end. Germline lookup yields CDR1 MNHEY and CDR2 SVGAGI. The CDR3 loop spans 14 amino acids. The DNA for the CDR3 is TGTGCCAGCAGGTACCTTCCAGGGGATGAGACCCAGTACTTC. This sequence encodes CASRYLPGDETQYF.

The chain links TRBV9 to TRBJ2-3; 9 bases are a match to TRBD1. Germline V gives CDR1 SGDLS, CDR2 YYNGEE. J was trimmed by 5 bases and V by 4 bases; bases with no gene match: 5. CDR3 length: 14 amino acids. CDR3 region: CASSPGTGLDTQYF. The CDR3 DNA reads TGTGCCAGCAGCCCCGGGACAGGGTTAGATACGCAGTATTTT.

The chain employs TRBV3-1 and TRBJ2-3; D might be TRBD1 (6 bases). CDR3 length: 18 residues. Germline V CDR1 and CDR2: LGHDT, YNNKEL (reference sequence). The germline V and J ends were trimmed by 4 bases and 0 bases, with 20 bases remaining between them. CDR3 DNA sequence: TGTGCCAGCAGCCCCGGCAGGGGCCTACTTTCTAGCACAGATACGCAGTATTTT. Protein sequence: CASSPGRGLLSSTDTQYF.

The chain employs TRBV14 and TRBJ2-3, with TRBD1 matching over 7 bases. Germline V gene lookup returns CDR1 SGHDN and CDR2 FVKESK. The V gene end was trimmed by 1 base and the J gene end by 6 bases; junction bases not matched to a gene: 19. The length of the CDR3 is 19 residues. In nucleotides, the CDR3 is TGTGCCAGCAGCCAAGTATCAAGGGGGCGGACTTCTTACGAGGATACGCAGTATTTT. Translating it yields CASSQVSRGRTSYEDTQYF.

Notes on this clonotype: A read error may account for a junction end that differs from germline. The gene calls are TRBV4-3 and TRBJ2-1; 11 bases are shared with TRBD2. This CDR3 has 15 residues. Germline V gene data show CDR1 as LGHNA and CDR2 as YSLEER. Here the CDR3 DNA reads TGCGCCAGCAGTCAACTAGCGGGAGACTACAATGGGCAGTTCTTC. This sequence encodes CASSQLAGDYNGQFF.

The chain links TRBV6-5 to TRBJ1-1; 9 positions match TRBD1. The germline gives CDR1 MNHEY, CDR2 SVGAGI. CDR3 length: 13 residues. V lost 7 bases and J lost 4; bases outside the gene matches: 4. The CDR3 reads CASTRDRVTEAFF. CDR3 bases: TGTGCCAGCACCCGGGACAGGGTCACTGAAGCTTTCTTT.

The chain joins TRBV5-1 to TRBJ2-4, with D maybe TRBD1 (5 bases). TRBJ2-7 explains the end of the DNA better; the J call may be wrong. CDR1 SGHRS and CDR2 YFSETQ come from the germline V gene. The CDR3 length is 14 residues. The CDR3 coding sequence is TGCGCCAGCAGCGTAGACAGTGGTTCCTACGAGCAGTACTTC. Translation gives CASSVDSGSYEQYF.

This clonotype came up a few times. For the CDR3, the DNA is TGTGCCAGCAGCGCGGACAAGTCCTACGAGCAGTACTTC. Protein product: CASSADKSYEQYF. The gene calls are TRBV9 and TRBJ2-7; maybe TRBD1 (5 bases). V gave up 3 bases and J gave up 1 base, with 8 bases separating them. Germline V lookup: CDR1 SGDLS, CDR2 YYNGEE. The CDR3 has 13 residues.

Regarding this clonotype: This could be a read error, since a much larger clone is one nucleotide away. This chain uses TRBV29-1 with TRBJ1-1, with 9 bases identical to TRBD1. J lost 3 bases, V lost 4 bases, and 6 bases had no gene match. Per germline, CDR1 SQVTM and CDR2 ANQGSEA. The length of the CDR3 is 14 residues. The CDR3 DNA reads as TGCAGCGTTGGGGGACAGGGATGGTACACTGAAGCTTTCTTT. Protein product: CSVGGQGWYTEAFF.

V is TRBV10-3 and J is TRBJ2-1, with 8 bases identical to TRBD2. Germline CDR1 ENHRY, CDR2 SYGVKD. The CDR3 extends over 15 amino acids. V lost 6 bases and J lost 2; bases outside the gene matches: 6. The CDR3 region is CAIRTERGPYNEQFF. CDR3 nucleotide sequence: TGTGCCATCAGGACCGAGCGGGGGCCCTACAATGAGCAGTTCTTC.

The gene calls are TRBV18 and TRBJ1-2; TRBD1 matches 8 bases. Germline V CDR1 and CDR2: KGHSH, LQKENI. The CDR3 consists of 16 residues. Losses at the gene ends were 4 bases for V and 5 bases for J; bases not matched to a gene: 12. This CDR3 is CASSLGTGQGRYGYTF. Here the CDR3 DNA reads TGTGCCAGCTCACTCGGAACCGGACAGGGTCGTTATGGCTACACCTTC. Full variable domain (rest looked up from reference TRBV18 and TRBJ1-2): NAGVMQNPRHLVRRRGQEARLRCSPMKGHSHVYWYRQLPEEGLKFMVYLQKENIIDESGMPKERFSAEFPKEGPSILRIQQVVRGDSAAYFCASSLGTGQGRYGYTFGSGTRLTVV.

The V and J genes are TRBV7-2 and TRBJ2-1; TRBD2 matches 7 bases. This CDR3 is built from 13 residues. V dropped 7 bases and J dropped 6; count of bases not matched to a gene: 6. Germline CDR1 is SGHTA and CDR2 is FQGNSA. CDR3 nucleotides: TGTGCCAGCATCTCGACTAGCTTCAATGAGCAGTTCTTC. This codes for CASISTSFNEQFF.

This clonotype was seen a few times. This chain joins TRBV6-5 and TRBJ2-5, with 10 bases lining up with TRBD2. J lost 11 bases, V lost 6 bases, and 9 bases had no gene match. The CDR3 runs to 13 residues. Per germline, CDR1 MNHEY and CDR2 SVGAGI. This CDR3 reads CASSQRTSGEQYF. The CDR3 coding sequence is TGTGCCAGCAGCCAACGGACTAGCGGTGAGCAGTACTTC.

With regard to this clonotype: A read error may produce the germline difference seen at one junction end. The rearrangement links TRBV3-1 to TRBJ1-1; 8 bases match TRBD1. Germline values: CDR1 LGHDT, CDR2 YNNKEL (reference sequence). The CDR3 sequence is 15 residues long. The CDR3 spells CASSQATGVGTEAFF. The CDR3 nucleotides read TGTGCCAGCAGTCAAGCGACAGGGGTGGGCACTGAAGCTTTCTTT.

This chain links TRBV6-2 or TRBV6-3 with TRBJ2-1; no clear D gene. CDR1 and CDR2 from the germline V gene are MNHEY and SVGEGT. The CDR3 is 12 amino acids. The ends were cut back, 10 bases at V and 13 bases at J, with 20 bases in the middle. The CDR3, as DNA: TGTGCCACCGCCCTGGCGGAAGAGACCCAGTTCTTC. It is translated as CATALAEETQFF.

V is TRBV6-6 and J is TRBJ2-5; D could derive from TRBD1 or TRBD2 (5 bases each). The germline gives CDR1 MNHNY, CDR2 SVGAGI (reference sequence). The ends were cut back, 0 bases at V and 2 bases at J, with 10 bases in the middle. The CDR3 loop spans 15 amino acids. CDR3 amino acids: CASSYSVGDQETQYF. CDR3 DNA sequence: TGTGCCAGCAGTTACTCTGTGGGGGATCAAGAGACCCAGTACTTC.

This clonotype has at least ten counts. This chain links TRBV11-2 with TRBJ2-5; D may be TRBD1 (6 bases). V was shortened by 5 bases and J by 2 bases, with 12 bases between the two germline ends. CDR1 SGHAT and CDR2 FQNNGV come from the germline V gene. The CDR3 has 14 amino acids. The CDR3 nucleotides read TGTGCCAGCAGCCCACAGGGATCTCAAGAGACCCAGTACTTC. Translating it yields CASSPQGSQETQYF.

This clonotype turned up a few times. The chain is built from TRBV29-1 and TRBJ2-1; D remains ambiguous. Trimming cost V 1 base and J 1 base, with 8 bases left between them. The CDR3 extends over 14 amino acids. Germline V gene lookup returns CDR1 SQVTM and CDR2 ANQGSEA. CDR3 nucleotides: TGCAGCGTTGAAGGTCGGTTATCCTACAATGAGCAGTTCTTC. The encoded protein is CSVEGRLSYNEQFF.

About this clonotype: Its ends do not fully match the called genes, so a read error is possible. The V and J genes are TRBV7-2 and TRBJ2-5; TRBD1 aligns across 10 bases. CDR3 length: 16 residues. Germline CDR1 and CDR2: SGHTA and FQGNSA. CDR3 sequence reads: CASSQPGTGERETLYF. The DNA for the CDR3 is TGTGCCAGCAGTCAACCCGGGACAGGGGAACGAGAGACCCTGTACTTC.

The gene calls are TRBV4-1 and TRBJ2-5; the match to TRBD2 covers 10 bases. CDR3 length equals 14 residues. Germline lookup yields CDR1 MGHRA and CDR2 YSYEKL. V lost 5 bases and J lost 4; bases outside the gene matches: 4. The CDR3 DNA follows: TGCGCCAGCAGCTACCTAGCGGGGGTAGAGACCCAGTACTTC. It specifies CASSYLAGVETQYF.

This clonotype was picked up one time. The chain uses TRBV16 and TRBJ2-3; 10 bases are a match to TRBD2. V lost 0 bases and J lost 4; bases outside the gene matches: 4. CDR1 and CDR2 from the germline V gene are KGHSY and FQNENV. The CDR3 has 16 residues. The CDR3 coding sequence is TGTGCCAGCAGCCAATCGATCCTAGCGGGGGCAGATACGCAGTATTTT. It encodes CASSQSILAGADTQYF. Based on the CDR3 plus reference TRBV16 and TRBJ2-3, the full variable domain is GEEVAQTPKHLVRGEGQKAKLYCAPIKGHSYVFWYQQVLKNEFKFLISFQNENVFDETGMPKERFSAKCLPNSPCSLEIQATKLEDSAVYFCASSQSILAGADTQYFGPGTRLTVL.

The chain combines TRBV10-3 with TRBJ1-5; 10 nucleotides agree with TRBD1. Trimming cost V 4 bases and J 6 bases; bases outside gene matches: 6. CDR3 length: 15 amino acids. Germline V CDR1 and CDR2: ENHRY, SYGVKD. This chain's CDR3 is CAISAGTGDIQPQHF. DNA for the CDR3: TGTGCCATCAGTGCCGGGACAGGGGATATTCAGCCCCAGCATTTT.

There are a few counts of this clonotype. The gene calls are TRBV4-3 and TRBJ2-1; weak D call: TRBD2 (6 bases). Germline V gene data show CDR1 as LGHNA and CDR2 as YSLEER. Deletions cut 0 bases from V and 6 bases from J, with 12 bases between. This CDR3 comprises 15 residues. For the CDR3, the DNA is TGCGCCAGCAGCCAAGATTGGGACTTTTCCAATGAGCAGTTCTTC. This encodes CASSQDWDFSNEQFF.

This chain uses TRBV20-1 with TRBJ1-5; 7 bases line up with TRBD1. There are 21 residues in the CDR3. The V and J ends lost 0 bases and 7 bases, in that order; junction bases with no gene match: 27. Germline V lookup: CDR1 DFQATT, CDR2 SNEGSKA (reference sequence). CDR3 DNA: TGCAGTGCTAGAGACGCGAATCCTACAGGGGTTCCAGGGAAAAGAAAGCAGCCCCAGCATTTT. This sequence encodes CSARDANPTGVPGKRKQPQHF.

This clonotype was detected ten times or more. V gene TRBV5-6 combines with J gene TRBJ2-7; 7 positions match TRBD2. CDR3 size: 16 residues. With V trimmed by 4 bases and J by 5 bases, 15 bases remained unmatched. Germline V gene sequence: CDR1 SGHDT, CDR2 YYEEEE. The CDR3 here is CASSLQLSSGRHEQYF. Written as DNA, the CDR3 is TGTGCCAGCAGCCTGCAGTTGAGTAGCGGGCGCCACGAGCAGTACTTC.

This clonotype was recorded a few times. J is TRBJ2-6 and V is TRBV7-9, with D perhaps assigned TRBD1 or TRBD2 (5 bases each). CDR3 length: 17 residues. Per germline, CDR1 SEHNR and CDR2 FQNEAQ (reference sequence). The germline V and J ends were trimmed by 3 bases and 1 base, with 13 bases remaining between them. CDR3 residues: CASSFTGLYSGANVLTF. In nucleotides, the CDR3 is TGTGCCAGCAGCTTTACGGGGCTATATTCTGGGGCCAACGTCCTGACTTTC.